Described below is a single T cell receptor (beta chain) sequence and its context. Authors' methods: The assay estimated nucleated cells by amplifying reference gene primers. Measured with immunoSEQ multiplex PCR; TCRdb has only the in-frame clones, and not every one. D and trimming come from the DNA, and the V and J calls and clone size come from that table. The sample holds more than 350,000 clones, approximately 91% seen once. The data are from a study of blood T cell repertoires in COVID-19. Across 20 to 25 US areas, participants ranged in age from roughly 18 to 95 years. Donors were grouped by their self-reported clinical history. Shortly before study entry, within 2 weeks, exposed participants had met a COVID-19 case. Germline lookup yields CDR1 MNHNS and CDR2 SASEGT. The CDR3 is 14 amino acids. The germline V and J ends were trimmed by 3 bases and 1 base, with 9 bases remaining between them.

The source material was PBMCs or T cells enriched from blood (not recorded which). The receptor was isolated from a woman younger than 30 who had been exposed to COVID-19. V usage is TRBV6-1 and J usage is TRBJ1-1; D ambiguous. The CDR3 DNA reads TGTGCCAGCAGTGAGTACAGCTCGAACACTGAAGCTTTCTTT. It translates to CASSEYSSNTEAFF.